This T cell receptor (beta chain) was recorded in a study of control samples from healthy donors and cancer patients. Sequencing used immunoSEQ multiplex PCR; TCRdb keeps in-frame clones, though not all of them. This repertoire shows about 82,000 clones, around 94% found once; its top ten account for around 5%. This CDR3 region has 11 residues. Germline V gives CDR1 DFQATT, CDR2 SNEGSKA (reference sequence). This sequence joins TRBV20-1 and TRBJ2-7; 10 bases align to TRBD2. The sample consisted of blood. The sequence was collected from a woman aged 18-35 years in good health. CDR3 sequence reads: CLAGDSYEQYF. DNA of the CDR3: TGCCTAGCGGGAGACTCGTACGAGCAGTACTTC.